This TCR beta chain emerged from a study of blood T cell repertoires in COVID-19. Study context: Specimens from acute and convalescent COVID-19 originated in the United States, Italy and Spain. Nucleic acid was either cDNA or gDNA, and it came from T cells, B-cell-depleted T cells, or PBMCs.

Under the authors' procedure: Reference gene primers were amplified, and this amplification served to estimate nucleated cell counts. Measured with immunoSEQ multiplex PCR; TCRdb has only the in-frame clones, and not every one. From that table come the V and J calls and clone size; the DNA was used to work out D and trimming. The top ten clones hold less than 9.5% of a sample with some 100,000 clones, about 90% of them seen once. The sequencing input was peripheral blood. This receptor was taken from a human donor in a cohort sampled during active COVID-19.

CDR3 region: CASSLEGTGNQPQHF. The CDR3, as DNA: TGTGCCAGCAGCTTAGAAGGGACAGGGAATCAGCCCCAGCATTTT. J is TRBJ1-5 and V is TRBV7-8, with 9 bases lining up with TRBD1. Unmatched junction bases numbered 2, after V lost 1 base and J lost 4 bases. The germline V gene encodes CDR1 SGHVS and CDR2 FQNEAQ. The CDR3 is 15 residues long. Supplemented by reference TRBV7-8 and TRBJ1-5, the full variable domain reads GAGVSQSPRYKVAKRGQDVALRCDPISGHVSLFWYQQALGQGPEFLTYFQNEAQLDKSGLPSDRFFAERPEGSVSTLKIQRTQQEDSAVYLCASSLEGTGNQPQHFGDGTRLSIL.